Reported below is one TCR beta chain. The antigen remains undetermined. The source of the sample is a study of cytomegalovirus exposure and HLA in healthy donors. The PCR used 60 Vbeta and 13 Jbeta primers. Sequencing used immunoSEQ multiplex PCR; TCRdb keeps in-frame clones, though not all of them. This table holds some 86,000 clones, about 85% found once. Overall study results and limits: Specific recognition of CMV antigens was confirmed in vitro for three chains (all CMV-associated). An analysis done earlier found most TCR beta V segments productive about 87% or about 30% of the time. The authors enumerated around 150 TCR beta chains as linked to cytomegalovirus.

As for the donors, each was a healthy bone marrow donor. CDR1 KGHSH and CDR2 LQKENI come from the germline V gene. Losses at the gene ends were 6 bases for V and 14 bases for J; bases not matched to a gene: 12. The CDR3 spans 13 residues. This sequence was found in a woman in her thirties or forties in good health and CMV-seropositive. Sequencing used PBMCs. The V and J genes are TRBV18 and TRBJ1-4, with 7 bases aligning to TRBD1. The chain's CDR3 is CASSGGQAEGLFF. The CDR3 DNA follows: TGTGCCAGCTCGGGTGGACAGGCGGAGGGTCTGTTTTTT.